This entry concerns a single T cell receptor (beta chain). The antigen is undetermined. While the first cohort had some 700 subjects, the donors belonged to the separate validation cohort of about 120 subjects. The data originate from a study of cytomegalovirus exposure and HLA in healthy donors. Study-wide results and caveats: Cytomegalovirus status, reportedly, was diagnosed with high specificity and sensitivity by the classifier. In vitro assays verified that three CMV-associated chains recognized CMV antigens specifically.

The data were produced by immunoSEQ multiplex PCR, yet TCRdb's version contains in-frame clones alone and is incomplete. The table includes roughly 100,000 clones, about 95% detected once. Trimming stripped 4 bases from V and 0 bases from J, with 13 bases between. The CDR3 contains 15 residues. Germline CDR1 MNHEY, CDR2 SMNVEV (reference sequence). The source is a woman aged 18-35 years in good health and CMV-seronegative. The sequenced sample consisted of PBMCs. The chain couples TRBV27 to TRBJ2-7, with D possibly matching TRBD2 (5 bases). The CDR3 DNA sequence: TGTGCCAGCAGTTACGGGATTCCCGTCTCCTACGAGCAGTACTTC. This codes for CASSYGIPVSYEQYF.